A single sample gave rise to the 2 T cell receptor beta chains below, sequenced in a study of blood T cell repertoires in COVID-19. Clones were read by immunoSEQ multiplex PCR, and TCRdb kept only the in-frame ones, dropping some. The data show about 330,000 clones, 65% to 90% seen once. What was sequenced was peripheral blood. The receptors shown here come from a human donor in a cohort sampled during active COVID-19.

This clone was seen a single time. The gene calls are TRBV13 and TRBJ2-3; 10 bases align to TRBD2. The CDR3 is made up of 14 amino acids. CDR1 is PRHDT and CDR2 is FYEKMQ in the germline V gene (reference sequence). Trimming removed 5 bases from V and 3 bases from J; junction bases left unmatched: 2. CDR3 loop: CASSALAGTDTQYF. CDR3 in DNA: TGTGCCAGCAGCGCACTAGCGGGGACAGATACGCAGTATTTT. Drawing the rest from reference TRBV13 and TRBJ2-3, the complete variable domain is AAGVIQSPRHLIKEKRETATLKCYPIPRHDTVYWYQQGPGQDPQFLISFYEKMQSDKGSIPDRFSAQQFSDYHSELNMSSLELGDSALYFCASSALAGTDTQYFGPGTRLTVL.

The chain uses TRBV27 and TRBJ1-4; D gene uncertain. Germline V gene data show CDR1 as MNHEY and CDR2 as SMNVEV (reference sequence). The CDR3 is 16 residues long. The V end lost 5 bases, the J end lost 3 bases, and 16 bases lay between the germline ends. CDR3 amino acids: CASSLLAQIPNEKLFF. CDR3 coding DNA: TGTGCCAGCAGTCTCCTAGCACAGATACCTAATGAAAAACTGTTTTTT.